Following are 4 T cell receptor beta chains from one sample sequenced in a study of tumor-infiltrating lymphocytes in primary liver carcinoma. A constant-region primer primed TCR beta cDNA synthesis from 500 ng of total RNA. ARM-PCR, slightly modified, supplied the TCR beta libraries through three nested multiplex PCR rounds. Use of TRBV1-TRBV30 forward primers with a C-beta reverse primer characterized the first two PCR rounds, which lasted around 9 cycles each. TCRdb re-analysed the multiplex PCR reads in MiXCR, keeping a single row per CDR3 protein. In the table there are 100,000 to 150,000 distinct CDR3 sequences, around 64% of which are singletons. Taking about 19-31 mg of unsorted bulk tissue, the authors co-extracted RNA and DNA. The specimen sequenced was liver tumor tissue from sampling region 3. Subset meaning: tumor region T3, left-lateral pole. These receptors all come from a woman aged 55-70 years with primary liver carcinoma and hepatitis B virus infection.

Notes on this clonotype: At one of its ends the junction is not consistent with the germline gene, which may arise from a read error. The chain has TRBV28 and TRBJ2-3; D call uncertain. The CDR3 extends over 12 amino acids. CDR1 is MDHEN and CDR2 is SYDVKM in the germline V gene. Here the CDR3 DNA reads TGTGTCAGCTGTTCATACACAGATACGCAGTATTTT. Translation gives CVSCSYTDTQYF.

A word on this clonotype: This may arise from a read error, as a much more abundant clone is one base away. J is TRBJ1-3 and V is TRBV6-5; 8 bases map to TRBD1. The V gene's germline CDR1 is MNHEY and CDR2 SVGAGI. The ends lost 10 bases at V and 8 bases at J; junction bases unmatched: 10. The CDR3 is 13 residues long. The CDR3 DNA reads TGTGCCAACAGGAGGACAGGGTTAGACACCATATATTTT. This encodes CANRRTGLDTIYF.

To note about this clonotype: A junction end diverges from the germline sequence, so it may reflect a read error. The chain joins TRBV28 to TRBJ2-7; 9 nucleotides match TRBD1. The CDR3 spans 15 residues. Germline V gene data show CDR1 as MDHEN and CDR2 as SYDVKM. The CDR3 protein is CASSSTGGTSYDQYF. The DNA for the CDR3 is TGTGCCAGCAGTTCTACAGGGGGCACCTCCTACGATCAGTACTTC.

Of note for this clonotype: The germline gene is not matched at one end of the junction; a read error may be the cause. The rearrangement uses TRBV2 and TRBJ2-7; either TRBD1 or TRBD2 may supply D (6 bases each). CDR1 is SNHLY, CDR2 FYNNEI, per germline. The length of the CDR3 is 13 residues. CDR3 DNA: TGTGCCAGCAGTGGGGGGGCACGCTACGAACAGTACTTC. Translating it yields CASSGGARYEQYF.